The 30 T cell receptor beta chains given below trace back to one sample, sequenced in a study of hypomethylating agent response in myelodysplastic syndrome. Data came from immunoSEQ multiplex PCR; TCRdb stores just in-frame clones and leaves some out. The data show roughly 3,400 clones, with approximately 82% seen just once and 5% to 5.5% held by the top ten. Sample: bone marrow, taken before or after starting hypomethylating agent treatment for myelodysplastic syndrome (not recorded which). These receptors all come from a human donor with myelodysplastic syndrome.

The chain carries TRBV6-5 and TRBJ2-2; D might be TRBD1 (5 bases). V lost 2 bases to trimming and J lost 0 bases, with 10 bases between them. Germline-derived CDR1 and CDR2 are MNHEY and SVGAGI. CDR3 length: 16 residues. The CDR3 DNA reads TGTGCCAGCAGTTACATCCAGGGCCCGAACACCGGGGAGCTGTTTTTT. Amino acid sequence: CASSYIQGPNTGELFF.

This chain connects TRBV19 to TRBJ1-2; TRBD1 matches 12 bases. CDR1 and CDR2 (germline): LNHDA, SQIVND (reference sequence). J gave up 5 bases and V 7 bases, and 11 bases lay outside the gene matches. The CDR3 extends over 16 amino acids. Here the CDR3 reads CASNTLRDRGLYGYTF. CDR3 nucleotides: TGTGCCAGTAATACCCTCCGGGACAGGGGGCTGTATGGCTACACCTTC.

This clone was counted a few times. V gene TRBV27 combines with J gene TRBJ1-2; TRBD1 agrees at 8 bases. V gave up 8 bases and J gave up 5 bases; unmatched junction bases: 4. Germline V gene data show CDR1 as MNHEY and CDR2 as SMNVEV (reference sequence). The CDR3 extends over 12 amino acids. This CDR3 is CASWTGLYGYTF. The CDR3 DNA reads TGTGCCAGCTGGACAGGGTTATATGGCTACACCTTC.

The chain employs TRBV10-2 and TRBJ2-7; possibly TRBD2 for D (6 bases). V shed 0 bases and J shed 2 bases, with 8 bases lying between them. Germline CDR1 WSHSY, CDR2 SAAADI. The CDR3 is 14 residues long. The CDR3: CASSESGGTYEQYF. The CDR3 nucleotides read TGCGCCAGCAGTGAGTCTGGGGGGACCTACGAGCAGTACTTC.

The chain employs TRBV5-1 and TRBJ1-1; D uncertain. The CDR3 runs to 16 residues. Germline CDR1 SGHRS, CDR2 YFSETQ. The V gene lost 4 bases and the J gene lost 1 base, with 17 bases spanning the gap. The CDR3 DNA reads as TGCGCCAGCAGCCCGAACGCGGTACAGAAGAACACTGAAGCTTTCTTT. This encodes CASSPNAVQKNTEAFF.

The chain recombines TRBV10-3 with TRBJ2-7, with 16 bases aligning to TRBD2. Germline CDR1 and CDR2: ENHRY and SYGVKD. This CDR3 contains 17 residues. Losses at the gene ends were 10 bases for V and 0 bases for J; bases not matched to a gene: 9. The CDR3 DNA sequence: TGTGCCACTTTGGGACTAGCGGGAGGGTTATCCTCCTACGAGCAGTACTTC. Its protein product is CATLGLAGGLSSYEQYF.

The CDR3 sequence: CASSQGVSVGNTIYF. CDR3 coding DNA: TGTGCCAGCAGCCAAGGGGTTAGCGTTGGAAACACCATATATTTT. This chain links TRBV5-6 with TRBJ1-3; maybe TRBD1 (5 bases). Germline CDR1 is SGHDT and CDR2 is YYEEEE. The V end lost 4 bases, the J end lost 3 bases, and 14 bases lay between the germline ends. The CDR3 is made up of 15 amino acids.

The CDR3 sequence is CASSARDRGETQYF. CDR3 in DNA: TGTGCCAGCAGCGCCCGGGACAGGGGAGAGACCCAGTACTTC. The V gene is TRBV7-9, the J gene TRBJ2-5; 10 positions match TRBD1. The CDR3 has 14 amino acids. After removal of 5 bases from V and 4 bases from J, the junction contained 4 bases not matched to a gene. CDR1 SEHNR and CDR2 FQNEAQ come from the germline V gene (reference sequence).

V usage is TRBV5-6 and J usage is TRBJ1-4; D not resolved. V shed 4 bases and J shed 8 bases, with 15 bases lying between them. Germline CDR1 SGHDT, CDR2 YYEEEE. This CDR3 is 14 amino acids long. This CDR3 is CASSQREVYEKLFF. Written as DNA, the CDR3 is TGTGCCAGCAGCCAGAGGGAGGTGTACGAAAAACTGTTTTTT.

This CDR3 reads CASSLGQGNTGELFF. The DNA of the CDR3 is TGTGCCAGCAGCTTAGGTCAGGGGAACACCGGGGAGCTGTTTTTT. The chain has TRBV7-9 and TRBJ2-2; a weak D match, TRBD1 (5 bases). The CDR3 loop spans 15 amino acids. The germline gives CDR1 SEHNR, CDR2 FQNEAQ (reference sequence). V lost 1 base and J lost 1, with 7 bases in between. The whole variable domain, remainder taken from reference TRBV7-9 and TRBJ2-2, is DTGVSQNPRHKITKRGQNVTFRCDPISEHNRLYWYRQTLGQGPEFLTYFQNEAQLEKSRLLSDRFSAERPKGSFSTLEIQRTEQGDSAMYLCASSLGQGNTGELFFGEGSRLTVL.

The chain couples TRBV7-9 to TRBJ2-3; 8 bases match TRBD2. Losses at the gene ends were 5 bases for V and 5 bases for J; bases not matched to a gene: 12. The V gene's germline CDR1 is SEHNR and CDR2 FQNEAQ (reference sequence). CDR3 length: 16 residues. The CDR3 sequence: CASSLRHTGGVDTQYF. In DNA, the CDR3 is TGTGCCAGCAGCCTAAGGCACACGGGAGGGGTAGATACGCAGTATTTT. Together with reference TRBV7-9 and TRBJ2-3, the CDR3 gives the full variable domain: DTGVSQNPRHKITKRGQNVTFRCDPISEHNRLYWYRQTLGQGPEFLTYFQNEAQLEKSRLLSDRFSAERPKGSFSTLEIQRTEQGDSAMYLCASSLRHTGGVDTQYFGPGTRLTVL.

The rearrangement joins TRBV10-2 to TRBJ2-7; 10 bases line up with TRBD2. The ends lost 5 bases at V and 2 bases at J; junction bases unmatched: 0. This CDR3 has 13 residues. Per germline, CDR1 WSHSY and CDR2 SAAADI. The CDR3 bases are TGCGCCAGCAGTAGCGGGAGGGCCTACGAGCAGTACTTC. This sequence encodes CASSSGRAYEQYF.

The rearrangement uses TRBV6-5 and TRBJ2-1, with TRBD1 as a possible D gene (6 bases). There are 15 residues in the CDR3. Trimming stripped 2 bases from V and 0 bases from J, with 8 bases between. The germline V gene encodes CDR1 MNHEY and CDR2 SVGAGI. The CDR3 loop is CASSYGTRSYNEQFF. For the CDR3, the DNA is TGTGCCAGCAGTTACGGGACACGCTCCTACAATGAGCAGTTCTTC.

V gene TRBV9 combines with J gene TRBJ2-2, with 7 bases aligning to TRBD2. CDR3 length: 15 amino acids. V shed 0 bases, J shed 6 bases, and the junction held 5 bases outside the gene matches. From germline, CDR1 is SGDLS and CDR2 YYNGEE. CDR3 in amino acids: CASSVVAGVPGELFF. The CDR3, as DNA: TGTGCCAGCAGCGTAGTGGCGGGAGTCCCCGGGGAGCTGTTTTTT.

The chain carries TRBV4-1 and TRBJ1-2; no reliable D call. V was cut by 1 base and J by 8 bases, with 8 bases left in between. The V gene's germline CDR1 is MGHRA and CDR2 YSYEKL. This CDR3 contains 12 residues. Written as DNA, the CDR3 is TGCGCCAGCAGCCAAGGAAGGAGGGGCTACACCTTC. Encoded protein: CASSQGRRGYTF.

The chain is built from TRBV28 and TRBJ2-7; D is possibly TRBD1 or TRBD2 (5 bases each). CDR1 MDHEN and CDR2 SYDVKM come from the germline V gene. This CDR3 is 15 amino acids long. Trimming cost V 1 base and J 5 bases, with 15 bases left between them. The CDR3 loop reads CASSLFGGTRNEQYF. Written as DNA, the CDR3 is TGTGCCAGCAGTTTATTTGGGGGTACTCGGAACGAGCAGTACTTC. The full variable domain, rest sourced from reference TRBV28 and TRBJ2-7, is DVKVTQSSRYLVKRTGEKVFLECVQDMDHENMFWYRQDPGLGLRLIYFSYDVKMKEKGDIPEGYSVSREKKERFSLILESASTNQTSMYLCASSLFGGTRNEQYFGPGTRLTVT.

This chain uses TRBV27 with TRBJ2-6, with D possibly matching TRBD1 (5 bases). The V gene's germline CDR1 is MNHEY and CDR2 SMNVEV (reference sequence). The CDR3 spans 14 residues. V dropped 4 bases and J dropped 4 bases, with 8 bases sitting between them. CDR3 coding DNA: TGTGCCAGCAGTTGGGGCCGCGGGGCCAACGTCCTGACTTTC. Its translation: CASSWGRGANVLTF.

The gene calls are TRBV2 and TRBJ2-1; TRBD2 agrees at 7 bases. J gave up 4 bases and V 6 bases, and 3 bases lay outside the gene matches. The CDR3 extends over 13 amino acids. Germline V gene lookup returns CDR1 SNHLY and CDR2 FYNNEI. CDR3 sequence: CASSERGYNEQFF. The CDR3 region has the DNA TGTGCCAGCAGCGAGCGGGGATACAATGAGCAGTTCTTC.

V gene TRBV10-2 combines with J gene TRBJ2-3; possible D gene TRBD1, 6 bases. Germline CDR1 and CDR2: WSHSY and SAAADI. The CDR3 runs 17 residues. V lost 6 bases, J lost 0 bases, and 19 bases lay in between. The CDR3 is CASRGLDSTYSTDTQYF. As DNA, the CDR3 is TGCGCCAGCAGGGGGTTGGACAGCACCTATAGCACAGATACGCAGTATTTT.

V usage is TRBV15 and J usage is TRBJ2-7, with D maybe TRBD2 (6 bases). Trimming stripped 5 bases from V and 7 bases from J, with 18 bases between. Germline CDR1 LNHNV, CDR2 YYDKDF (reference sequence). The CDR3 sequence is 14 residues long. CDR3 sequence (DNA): TGTGCCACCAGCCCAGAAGGTCCTGGGAGGGAGCAGTACTTC. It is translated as CATSPEGPGREQYF.

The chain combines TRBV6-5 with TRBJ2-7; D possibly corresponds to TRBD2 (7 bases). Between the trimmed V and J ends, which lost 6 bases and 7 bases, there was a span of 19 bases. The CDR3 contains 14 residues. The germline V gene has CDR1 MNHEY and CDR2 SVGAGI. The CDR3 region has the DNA TGTGCCAGCAGCCCCTCGGGGGGCCCTCGAGAGCAGTACTTC. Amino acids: CASSPSGGPREQYF.

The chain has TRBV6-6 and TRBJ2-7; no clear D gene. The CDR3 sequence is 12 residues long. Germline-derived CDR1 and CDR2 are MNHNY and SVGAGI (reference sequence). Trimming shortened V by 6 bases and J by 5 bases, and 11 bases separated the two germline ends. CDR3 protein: CASSRVRDEQYF. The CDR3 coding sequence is TGTGCCAGCAGCCGAGTCCGGGACGAGCAGTACTTC.

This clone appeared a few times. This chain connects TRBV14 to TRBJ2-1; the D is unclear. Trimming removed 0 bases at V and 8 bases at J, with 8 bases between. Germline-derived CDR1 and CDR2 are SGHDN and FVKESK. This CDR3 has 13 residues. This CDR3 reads CASSQELGYEQFF. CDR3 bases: TGTGCCAGCAGCCAAGAGCTTGGCTATGAGCAGTTCTTC.

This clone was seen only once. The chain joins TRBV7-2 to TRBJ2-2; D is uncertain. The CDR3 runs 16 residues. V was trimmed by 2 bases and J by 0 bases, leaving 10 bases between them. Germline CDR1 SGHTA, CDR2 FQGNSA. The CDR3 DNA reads TGTGCCAGCAGCTTAATCCGGGCCGCGAACACCGGGGAGCTGTTTTTT. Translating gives CASSLIRAANTGELFF.

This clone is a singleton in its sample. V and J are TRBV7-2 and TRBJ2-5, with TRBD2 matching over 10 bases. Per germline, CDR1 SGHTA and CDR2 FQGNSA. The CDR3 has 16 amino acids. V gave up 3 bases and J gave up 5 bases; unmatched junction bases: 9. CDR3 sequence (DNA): TGTGCCAGCAGCTTCAGCGGGGGGGCCGGGTGGGAGACCCAGTACTTC. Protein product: CASSFSGGAGWETQYF.

The CDR3 DNA reads as TGTGCCAGCAGCGTAGGAAACCCGGGGAATTCACCCCTCCACTTT. Its translation is CASSVGNPGNSPLHF. The chain uses TRBV9 and TRBJ1-6; D ambiguous. Trimming stripped 0 bases from V and 7 bases from J, with 11 bases between. In germline, CDR1 is SGDLS, CDR2 YYNGEE. This CDR3 is built from 15 residues.

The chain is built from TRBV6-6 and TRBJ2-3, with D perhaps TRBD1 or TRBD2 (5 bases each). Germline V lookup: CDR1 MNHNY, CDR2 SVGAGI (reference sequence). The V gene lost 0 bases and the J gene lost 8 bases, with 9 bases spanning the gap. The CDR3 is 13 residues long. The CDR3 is CASSYSGDGTQYF. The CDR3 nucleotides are TGTGCCAGCAGTTACTCTGGGGACGGTACGCAGTATTTT.

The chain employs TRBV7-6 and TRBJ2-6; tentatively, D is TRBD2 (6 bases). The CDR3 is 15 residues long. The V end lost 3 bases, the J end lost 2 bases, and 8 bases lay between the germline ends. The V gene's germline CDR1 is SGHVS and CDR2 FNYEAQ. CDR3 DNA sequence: TGTGCCAGCAGCTTTTGGGGGGCTGGGGCCAACGTCCTGACTTTC. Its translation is CASSFWGAGANVLTF.

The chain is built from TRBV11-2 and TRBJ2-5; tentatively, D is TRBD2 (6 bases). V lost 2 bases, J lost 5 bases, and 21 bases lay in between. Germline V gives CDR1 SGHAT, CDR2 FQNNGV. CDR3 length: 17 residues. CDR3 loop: CASSLHHLSGLTETQYF. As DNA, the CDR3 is TGTGCCAGCAGCTTACACCACCTTAGCGGTCTGACGGAGACCCAGTACTTC.

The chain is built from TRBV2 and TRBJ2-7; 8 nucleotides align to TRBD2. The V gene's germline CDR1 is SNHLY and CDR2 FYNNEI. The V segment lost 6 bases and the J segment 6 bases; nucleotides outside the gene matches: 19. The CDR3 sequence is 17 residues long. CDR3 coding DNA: TGTGCCAGCAGGTCCCCGGTGGGGACTAGGCCCTTGTCCGAGCAGTACTTC. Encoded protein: CASRSPVGTRPLSEQYF.